The present T cell receptor (beta chain) was sequenced within a study of CXCR3-negative and CXCR3-positive naive CD8 T cells (dated by TCRdb to the late 2010s). Broadly, across the study: About 150 million TRB reads were obtained in total, roughly 1.5 +/- 0.3 million reads per library. The TRBV-TRBJ cluster analysis covered naive subsets from 5 or 6 donors and memory cells from 3 donors. Diversity and physicochemical repertoire analyses covered about a dozen donors pooled from two independent experiments. Overall results and qualifications from the work: Because CXCR3 expression was partially decreased after cryopreservation, freshly isolated PBMCs were used for most assays. Similar TRBV-TRBJ usage was shown by naive CXCR3-negative and CXCR3-positive cells from the same donor, whereas distinct patterns were shown by memory cells. Because surface CD5, which has been linked to self-reactivity in mice, was comparable between naive subsets, TCR interaction strength was also inferred from TRB CDR3 physicochemical properties. TRB CDR3s from CXCR3-positive naive cells showed higher hydrophobicity (lower Kidera factor 4), lower energy, and higher strength and volume indices than CXCR3-negative naive cells. Repertoire diversity was comparably high in both naive subsets but much lower in memory CD8+ T cells.

In the case of this clonotype: No cognate antigen has been identified for it.

Instrument on record: NextSeq 550. The Human TCR Profiling Kit (MiLaboratory) was used to make UMI-labeled 5' RACE TRB cDNA libraries. The full amount of extracted RNA was used for cDNA synthesis, and the full amount of resulting cDNA was used for PCR amplification. Libraries were prepared in parallel with an identical number of PCR cycles. The authors' analysis ran thus. With a minimum of two reads required per UMI, MIGEC and MiXCR pulled out about 50,000 +/- 10,000 unique UMI-labeled TRB cDNA molecules from each library. On average, about 40,000 +/- 10,000 functional in-frame TRB CDR3 nucleotide clonotypes lacking stop codons were found per library. After downsampling to 5000 UMI-labeled TRB molecules per sample, diversity metrics, including normalized Shannon-Wiener and Chao1, were computed in VDJtools. For the central five CDR3 residues, VDJtools calculated physicochemical properties weighted by clonotype size, namely interaction energy, strength, volume and Kidera factor 4. TCRdb reprocessed the reads, and each CDR3 protein sequence is entered once, without DNA. These V and J calls originate from TCRdb's pipeline instead of the authors' own analysis. This sample's listing comprises around 160,000 distinct CDR3 sequences. Of the sample, under 0.35% is held by the ten largest clones.

For every CD8+ T cell subset, under 350,000 cells were flow-sorted straight into RLT lysis buffer, and each subset was sorted in triplicate. Naive CD8+ T cells were defined stringently as CD45RO-CCR7+CD27+CD95- to exclude memory contaminants. Peripheral blood mononuclear cells were isolated from buffy coats by standard density gradient centrifugation. A FACSAria III was used to flow-sort naive CD8+ T cells into CXCR3-negative and CXCR3-positive populations. Total RNA was extracted from sorted cells with an RNeasy Mini Kit. Looking up the germline V gene yields CDR1 SGHRS and CDR2 YFSETQ. The CDR3 covers 17 residues, taking in both the cysteine and the phenylalanine. No DNA is listed.

Sequenced: naive CXCR3+ CD8+ T cells from blood. The cell subset or site label for this specimen denotes: CD45RO-CCR7+CD27+CD95- naive CD8+ T cells expressing CXCR3 (TNR3+). The chain employs TRBV5-1 and TRBJ2-4; TCRdb names TRBD2, which stays unverified in the absence of DNA. The source of this sequence is a human donor in good health. Some clones in this sample may be carry-over from other donors' samples. CDR3 region: CASSVGLAGVGVNIQYF. This CDR3, with the reference TRBV5-1 and TRBJ2-4 proteins standing in past its ends, gives the full variable domain KAGVTQTPRYLIKTRGQQVTLSCSPISGHRSVSWYQQTPGQGLQFLFEYFSETQRNKGNFPGRFSGRQFSNSRSEMNVSTLELGDSALYLCASSVGLAGVGVNIQYFGAGTRLSVL.